These T cell receptor beta chains were read from a single sample in a study of shared clonotypes between healthy human individuals. The method was immunoSEQ multiplex PCR; TCRdb's version includes in-frame clones alone and lacks a portion of them. This sample carries roughly 1,800,000 clones, less than 95% of them seen once, and the ten largest clones take under 1.5%. Sequencing input: naive CD8+ T cells sorted from blood. Receptor source: a man aged 18 to 30 in good health. Each CDR3 is given with its conserved first and last residue. The D gene is left open where the match is weak. Size values are once, few and many counts, or a class for expanded clones, and some rows have none.

CDR3 | DNA | D | size | J | V
CASSGDSLYGYTF | TGTGCCAGCAGCGGGGACAGTCTATATGGCTACACCTTC | TRBD1 | - | TRBJ1-2 | TRBV6-6
CASSLGNGGDYEQYF | TGTGCCAGCAGCTTAGGTAACGGAGGGGACTACGAGCAGTACTTC | - | - | TRBJ2-7 | TRBV13
CASRHKGGAGELFF | TGTGCCAGCAGACACAAGGGGGGCGCCGGGGAGCTGTTTTTT | - | - | TRBJ2-2 | TRBV7-9
CASSPDTHTGELFF | TGTGCCAGCAGCCCGGACACCCACACCGGGGAGCTGTTTTTT | - | - | TRBJ2-2 | TRBV13
CASSLATSVVGEQYF | TGTGCCAGCAGCTTAGCAACGTCTGTTGTTGGCGAGCAGTACTTC | - | - | TRBJ2-7 | TRBV7-9
CASSSGEGDTEAFF | TGTGCCAGCAGTTCGGGAGAGGGGGACACTGAAGCTTTCTTT | - | - | TRBJ1-1 | TRBV25-1
CASSPSRGSSYGYTF | TGTGCCAGCAGCCCCAGCAGGGGTTCGAGCTATGGCTACACCTTC | - | - | TRBJ1-2 | TRBV9
CATSTGQRNTEAFF | TGTGCCACCAGTACGGGACAGAGGAACACTGAAGCTTTCTTT | TRBD1 | many | TRBJ1-1 | TRBV15
CASSLSPSTGASGELFF | TGTGCCAGCAGTTTATCGCCGTCGACAGGGGCCTCCGGGGAGCTGTTTTTT | TRBD1 | - | TRBJ2-2 | TRBV27
CAWSVAGGKTQYF | TGTGCCTGGAGTGTAGCGGGGGGAAAGACCCAGTACTTC | TRBD2 | - | TRBJ2-5 | TRBV30
CSVVTTWGYTF | TGCAGCGTGGTTACGACTTGGGGCTACACCTTC | - | - | TRBJ1-2 | TRBV29-1
CASSGEGQGAFGAFF | TGTGCCAGCAGTGGAGAGGGACAGGGGGCGTTCGGAGCTTTCTTT | TRBD1 | once | TRBJ1-1 | TRBV6-1
CASSLPGTSGEQFF | TGTGCCAGCAGCCTACCTGGAACTAGCGGTGAGCAGTTCTTC | TRBD2 | - | TRBJ2-1 | TRBV6-6
CASSSSEGGGQYF | TGTGCCAGCAGCTCGTCTGAGGGCGGAGGGCAGTACTTC | - | - | TRBJ2-7 | TRBV11-2
CASSSGQGRLRETQYF | TGTGCCAGCAGCTCGGGACAGGGTCGGCTACGAGAGACCCAGTACTTC | TRBD1 | - | TRBJ2-5 | TRBV7-3
CASTKTGSNTGELFF | TGTGCCAGCACCAAAACAGGCTCGAACACCGGGGAGCTGTTTTTT | - | - | TRBJ2-2 | TRBV6-5
CASSLVGRDAYNSPLHF | TGTGCCAGCAGCTTAGTCGGGAGGGACGCCTATAATTCACCCCTCCACTTT | - | - | TRBJ1-6 | TRBV7-2
CASSQDPPGALTDTQYF | TGTGCCAGCAGCCAAGATCCACCCGGGGCCCTCACAGATACGCAGTATTTT | - | - | TRBJ2-3 | TRBV4-2
CASSLSLGVGEQFF | TGTGCCAGCAGCTTAAGTCTAGGGGTAGGTGAGCAGTTCTTC | - | - | TRBJ2-1 | TRBV5-6
CASSLVVGDNEQFF | TGTGCCAGCAGCTTAGTCGTGGGTGACAATGAGCAGTTCTTC | - | - | TRBJ2-1 | TRBV7-9
CASSQGQGGNQPQHF | TGTGCCAGCAGCCAAGGACAGGGCGGCAATCAGCCCCAGCATTTT | TRBD1 | - | TRBJ1-5 | TRBV13
CSVLFRDEVGSPLHF | TGCAGCGTACTCTTCAGGGATGAGGTTGGTTCACCCCTCCACTTT | - | - | TRBJ1-6 | TRBV29-1
CASSPHPSRVGSETQYF | TGTGCCAGCAGCCCACACCCCTCTAGGGTGGGTTCGGAGACCCAGTACTTC | - | - | TRBJ2-5 | TRBV5-6
CASSSSGGINEKLFF | TGTGCCAGCAGTTCTTCCGGGGGGATTAATGAAAAACTGTTTTTT | - | once | TRBJ1-4 | TRBV28
CASSLELVAYEQYF | TGTGCCAGCAGCTTAGAACTAGTCGCCTACGAGCAGTACTTC | - | - | TRBJ2-7 | TRBV11-2
CASSLSRGPNYGYTF | TGTGCCAGCAGCTTAAGCCGGGGGCCTAACTATGGCTACACCTTC | - | - | TRBJ1-2 | TRBV7-2
CASSQDIAGNYEQYF | TGCGCCAGCAGCCAAGATATAGCGGGAAACTACGAGCAGTACTTC | TRBD2 | - | TRBJ2-7 | TRBV4-3
CSVAGDYYEKLFF | TGCAGCGTTGCGGGTGACTACTATGAAAAACTGTTTTTT | - | - | TRBJ1-4 | TRBV29-1
CASSLGGGISSYEQYF | TGCGCCAGCAGCTTGGGAGGCGGGATCAGCTCCTACGAGCAGTACTTC | - | - | TRBJ2-7 | TRBV5-1
CASSPGLAGGGSYNEQFF | TGTGCCAGTAGTCCCGGACTAGCGGGAGGAGGGTCCTACAATGAGCAGTTCTTC | TRBD2 | - | TRBJ2-1 | TRBV19
CASRLAGGLETQYF | TGTGCCAGCAGACTAGCGGGAGGTCTGGAGACCCAGTACTTC | TRBD2 | - | TRBJ2-5 | TRBV7-9
CASSPPAGITGELFF | TGTGCCAGCAGCCCTCCGGCGGGGATCACCGGGGAGCTGTTTTTT | - | - | TRBJ2-2 | TRBV11-2
CSVDGDRGYGTEAFF | TGCAGCGTTGATGGGGACAGGGGCTACGGCACTGAAGCTTTCTTT | TRBD1 | - | TRBJ1-1 | TRBV29-1
CASSLWTGSGETQYF | TGTGCCAGCAGCCTTTGGACAGGGTCGGGGGAGACCCAGTACTTC | TRBD1 | - | TRBJ2-5 | TRBV11-2
CASSLVGQGNYEQYF | TGTGCCAGCAGTTTAGTCGGGCAGGGGAACTACGAGCAGTACTTC | - | - | TRBJ2-7 | TRBV28
CASSLTSGVDNEQFF | TGTGCCAGCAGCCTTACTAGCGGGGTCGACAATGAGCAGTTCTTC | TRBD2 | - | TRBJ2-1 | TRBV7-3
CASSSTSGGATDTQYF | TGTGCCAGCAGTTCCACTAGCGGGGGGGCCACAGATACGCAGTATTTT | TRBD2 | once | TRBJ2-3 | TRBV27
CASGEGAYTNEKLFF | TGCGCCAGCGGGGAAGGGGCCTATACTAATGAAAAACTGTTTTTT | - | - | TRBJ1-4 | TRBV10-2
CASSYSWTGSDGQYF | TGTGCCAGCAGTTACTCGTGGACAGGCTCCGACGGGCAGTATTTT | TRBD1 | - | TRBJ2-3 | TRBV6-5
CASSVENSGSGATTDTQYF | TGTGCCAGCAGCGTAGAGAATAGCGGGAGCGGGGCCACCACAGATACGCAGTATTTT | TRBD2 | - | TRBJ2-3 | TRBV9
CAWSREFSDEQFF | TGTGCCTGGAGTAGAGAGTTTAGCGATGAGCAGTTCTTC | - | - | TRBJ2-1 | TRBV30
CASSVVPASYEQYF | TGTGCCAGCAGCGTAGTCCCAGCATCCTACGAGCAGTACTTC | - | - | TRBJ2-7 | TRBV9
CSVDVREAFF | TGCAGCGTTGATGTCAGGGAAGCTTTCTTT | - | - | TRBJ1-1 | TRBV29-1
CASSPAGLALGETQYF | TGTGCTAGCAGCCCCGCCGGACTAGCGTTAGGGGAGACCCAGTACTTC | TRBD2 | - | TRBJ2-5 | TRBV7-7
CASSLSDSSYEQYF | TGTGCCAGCAGCCTTTCGGACAGCTCCTACGAGCAGTACTTC | - | - | TRBJ2-7 | TRBV9
CASSPPGSYEQYF | TGTGCCAGCAGCCCCCCGGGCTCCTACGAGCAGTACTTC | - | - | TRBJ2-7 | TRBV13
CASSFRDSSYNEQFF | TGTGCCAGCAGCTTCCGGGATAGCTCCTACAATGAGCAGTTCTTC | - | - | TRBJ2-1 | TRBV7-6
CASSLLPISGNTIYF | TGTGCCAGCAGTTTATTGCCCATCTCTGGAAACACCATATATTTT | - | once | TRBJ1-3 | TRBV27
CASSLTGGYGYTF | TGTGCCAGCAGTCTGACAGGGGGCTATGGCTACACCTTC | TRBD1 | - | TRBJ1-2 | TRBV6-5
CASSQDLGLNYGYTF | TGCGCCAGCAGCCAAGATTTAGGGCTGAACTATGGCTACACCTTC | - | - | TRBJ1-2 | TRBV4-3
CASSALAEEETQYF | TGTGCCAGCAGCGCATTAGCGGAGGAAGAGACCCAGTACTTC | - | - | TRBJ2-5 | TRBV7-6
CASSLGQGGSYEQYF | TGTGCCAGCAGCTTGGGACAGGGGGGCAGCTACGAGCAGTACTTC | TRBD1 | - | TRBJ2-7 | TRBV5-4
CASSPMGSYEQYF | TGTGCCAGCAGCCCAATGGGATCCTACGAGCAGTACTTC | - | - | TRBJ2-7 | TRBV11-3
CASSVGGASGEQYF | TGTGCCAGCAGCGTAGGAGGGGCTAGTGGCGAGCAGTACTTC | - | - | TRBJ2-7 | TRBV9